Listed below are T cell receptor beta chains from one sample, sequenced in a study of cytomegalovirus exposure and HLA in healthy donors. The data were produced by immunoSEQ multiplex PCR, yet TCRdb's version contains in-frame clones alone and is incomplete. Counted here are 95,000 to 150,000 clones, 70% to 90% occurring once; the ten biggest clones make up 20%. Sequenced sample: PBMCs. The receptor set was obtained from a man aged 18 to 30 in good health and CMV-seropositive. Each CDR3 is given with its conserved first and last residue. A D gene is named only where the DNA matches it firmly. The size field is filled for only some rows; it gives once, few, many or a size class.

clone size	V gene	D gene	J gene	CDR3 DNA	CDR3 protein
.	TRBV5-4	TRBD2	TRBJ2-3	TGTGCCAGCAGCTTGGCGGGACTAGCCACAGATACGCAGTATTTT	CASSLAGLATDTQYF
.	TRBV28	TRBD1	TRBJ2-2	TGTGCCAGCAGTCACTCATTCCGGGACAGGGTTGGCACCGGGGAGCTGTTTTTT	CASSHSFRDRVGTGELFF
.	TRBV2	TRBD1	TRBJ2-1	TGTGCCACCAGAGGGGACAGCTATAATGAGCAGTTCTTC	CATRGDSYNEQFF
.	TRBV28	TRBD2	TRBJ2-3	TGTGCCAGCAGTCCCGGGGGGAGGGATACGCAGTATTTT	CASSPGGRDTQYF
.	TRBV5-6	.	TRBJ1-2	TGTGCCAGCAGCCGTTTAGACAGTTACCTCTCTGGCTACACCTTC	CASSRLDSYLSGYTF
.	TRBV5-1	TRBD1	TRBJ1-2	TGCGCCAGCAGCTTGGGCACCGGGACAGGAGATGGCTACACCTTC	CASSLGTGTGDGYTF
.	TRBV15	TRBD1	TRBJ1-1	TGTGCGAAAAAACAGGGGGCTAATAACACTGAAGCTTTCTTT	CAKKQGANNTEAFF
.	TRBV6-1	.	TRBJ2-6	TGTGCCAGCAGTGAACTAGCTGGGGCCAACGTCCTGACTTTC	CASSELAGANVLTF
few	TRBV6-1	TRBD1	TRBJ2-7	TGTGCCAGCAGGGACAGGGTTGGCGAGCAGTACTTC	CASRDRVGEQYF
.	TRBV7-8	TRBD1	TRBJ1-4	TGTGCCAGCAGCGCAAACCAGGGGGCGAGTGAGGAAAAACTGTTTTTT	CASSANQGASEEKLFF
.	TRBV7-8	TRBD1	TRBJ1-2	TGTGCCAGCAGCCCGGACAGGGCTCCCAGTGGCTATGGCTACACCTTC	CASSPDRAPSGYGYTF
.	TRBV2	.	TRBJ2-7	TGTGCCAGCTCCCGGGGGGCTTCCTACGAGCAGTACTTC	CASSRGASYEQYF
.	TRBV7-8	.	TRBJ2-3	TGTGCCAGCAGCCATTGGGGGGGCACAGATACGCAGTATTTT	CASSHWGGTDTQYF
.	TRBV7-9	.	TRBJ1-1	TGTGCCAGCTTAGGCAGGGAACCTTTCTTT	CASLGREPFF
.	TRBV7-9	TRBD1	TRBJ1-5	TGTGCCAGCAGCTTAGGGGGACAGGAAAATCAGCCCCAGCATTTT	CASSLGGQENQPQHF
.	TRBV7-2	.	TRBJ2-5	TGTGCCAGCAGCCCAGGTGGTGGAAAGACCCAGTACTTC	CASSPGGGKTQYF
.	TRBV2	.	TRBJ2-2	TGTGCCAGCAGTATATCCGGGCCAGCGGAGGGGCTGTTTTTT	CASSISGPAEGLFF
.	TRBV7-9	.	TRBJ1-2	TGTGCCAGCAGCTTAGGAGGGTATGGCTACACCTTC	CASSLGGYGYTF
.	TRBV7-7	TRBD1	TRBJ2-5	TGTGCCAGCAGCTTAGGTCGGCAGGGGGAAGGGGAGACCCAGTACTTC	CASSLGRQGEGETQYF
.	TRBV7-9	.	TRBJ1-1	TGTGCCAGCAGCGACTCACAGGGCGAGAACACTGAAGCTTTCTTT	CASSDSQGENTEAFF
once	TRBV5-5	.	TRBJ1-2	TGTGCCAGCAGCCAAACGGACAGTCCCTCAAGAGGCTACACCTTC	CASSQTDSPSRGYTF
.	TRBV29-1	.	TRBJ1-1	TGCAGCGGCAGCAGGGACACTGAAGCTTTCTTT	CSGSRDTEAFF
.	TRBV2	.	TRBJ1-5	TGTGCCAGCAGTGACTGGCGACGAGGGGGATCGATTCAGCCCCAGCATTTT	CASSDWRRGGSIQPQHF
once	TRBV9	.	TRBJ1-1	TGTGCCAGCAGTCTTACTCCGGGGGGGAACACTGAAGCTTTCTTT	CASSLTPGGNTEAFF
.	TRBV25-1	TRBD1	TRBJ1-2	TGTGCCAGCAGGGTCGAGGAGGCAGGGGGTAACTATGGCTACACCTTC	CASRVEEAGGNYGYTF
.	TRBV11-2	.	TRBJ2-1	TGTGCCAGCAGTACAGGGGGGGCCGACTACAATGAGCAGTTCTTC	CASSTGGADYNEQFF
.	TRBV19	.	TRBJ2-5	TGTGCCAGTAGTATCAGTGGAGAGACCCAGTACTTC	CASSISGETQYF
once	TRBV7-9	TRBD2	TRBJ2-1	TGTGCCAGCAGCCTAACTAGCGGGGGAGCCTACAATGAGCAGTTCTTC	CASSLTSGGAYNEQFF
.	TRBV2	.	TRBJ1-2	TGTGCCAGCAGTGGGGCCGTCCTGGATTTGGGTGGCTACACCTTC	CASSGAVLDLGGYTF
many	TRBV25-1	.	TRBJ2-2	TGTGCCAGCAGTGTCGCAGGGGTCGTCACCGGGGAGCTGTTTTTT	CASSVAGVVTGELFF
.	TRBV19	TRBD1	TRBJ1-1	TGTGCCAGTGCACTGGGACAGGCGAACACTGAAGCTTTCTTT	CASALGQANTEAFF
.	TRBV4-1	.	TRBJ2-7	TGCGCCAGCAGCCAAGATGGGGGGACCTACGAGCAGTACTTC	CASSQDGGTYEQYF
few	TRBV30	.	TRBJ1-2	TGTGCCTGGAATATGGGAGGGCTTGGCTACACCTTC	CAWNMGGLGYTF
.	TRBV2	TRBD2	TRBJ2-7	TGTGCCAGCAGTCAGAATAGCGGGGCGGCCTACGAGCAGTACTTC	CASSQNSGAAYEQYF
.	TRBV5-4	.	TRBJ2-1	TGTGCCAGCAGCTTACAGGGAGTCCATGAGCAGTTCTTC	CASSLQGVHEQFF
.	TRBV5-1	.	TRBJ2-6	TGCGCCAGCAGCCTGGCCAGGGGCTTCTCTGGGGCCAACGTCCTGACTTTC	CASSLARGFSGANVLTF
.	TRBV7-9	TRBD2	TRBJ2-1	TGTGCCAGCAGCCCATTCCAGACTAGCGGGGGAAGGAATGAGCAGTTCTTC	CASSPFQTSGGRNEQFF
.	TRBV11-2	.	TRBJ2-7	TGTGCCAGCAGCTTCGGGTTTACCTACGAGCAGTACTTC	CASSFGFTYEQYF
.	TRBV19	.	TRBJ1-5	TGTGCCAGTAGTATAGATCATAGTCAGCCCCAGCATTTT	CASSIDHSQPQHF
.	TRBV9	.	TRBJ2-1	TGTGCCAGCAGCGTACACCCACAGAACAATGAGCAGTTCTTC	CASSVHPQNNEQFF
once	TRBV5-4	.	TRBJ2-7	TGTGCCAGCAGCCTGGGATTCCTAGGCAACGAGCAGTACTTC	CASSLGFLGNEQYF
few	TRBV10-3	TRBD1	TRBJ1-2	TGTGCCATCAGTGAGGGGGACAGGGATGGCTACACCTTC	CAISEGDRDGYTF
.	TRBV9	.	TRBJ1-2	TGTGCCAGCAGCGTAGAAGCTAACAGGGCGCAACGTGGCTACACCTTC	CASSVEANRAQRGYTF
.	TRBV11-2	.	TRBJ2-2	TGTGCCAGCAGTCCGACAGGCAGCCGGGAGCTGTTTTTT	CASSPTGSRELFF
.	TRBV7-2	.	TRBJ1-2	TGTGCCAGCAGCTTAGCCTGGGAGGGCCAGGGCTACACCTTC	CASSLAWEGQGYTF
.	TRBV15	.	TRBJ2-2	TGTGCCACCAGCAGAGAGGAGAAAACCGGGGAGCTGTTTTTT	CATSREEKTGELFF
.	TRBV25-1	.	TRBJ2-5	TGTGCCAGCAGGTCTGGAGGGCTCCAAGAGACCCAGTACTTC	CASRSGGLQETQYF
.	TRBV5-4	.	TRBJ2-5	TGTGCCAGCAGCTCTGAAATGCAGGGGGGAGAAGAGACCCAGTACTTC	CASSSEMQGGEETQYF
.	TRBV5-1	TRBD1	TRBJ2-7	TGCGCCAGCAGACGGTCGGGACAGGGGTCCTACGAGCAGTACTTC	CASRRSGQGSYEQYF
.	TRBV7-3	.	TRBJ2-5	TGTGCCAGCAGCCCCTCCGGTCAAGAGACCCAGTACTTC	CASSPSGQETQYF
.	TRBV5-4	.	TRBJ1-2	TGTGCCAGCAGCTTTGACAGAGTAGCTAACTATGGCTACACCTTC	CASSFDRVANYGYTF
.	TRBV5-1	TRBD2	TRBJ2-5	TGCGCCAGCAGCAAGACTAGCGGGGGTTCCCAAGAGACCCAGTACTTC	CASSKTSGGSQETQYF
.	TRBV30	.	TRBJ2-7	TGTGCCTGGATTCCTCTCTGGGGGCGCTACGAGCAGTACTTC	CAWIPLWGRYEQYF
.	TRBV10-2	.	TRBJ1-4	TGCGCCAGCAGTGGTTACCAGGATAATGAAAAACTGTTTTTT	CASSGYQDNEKLFF